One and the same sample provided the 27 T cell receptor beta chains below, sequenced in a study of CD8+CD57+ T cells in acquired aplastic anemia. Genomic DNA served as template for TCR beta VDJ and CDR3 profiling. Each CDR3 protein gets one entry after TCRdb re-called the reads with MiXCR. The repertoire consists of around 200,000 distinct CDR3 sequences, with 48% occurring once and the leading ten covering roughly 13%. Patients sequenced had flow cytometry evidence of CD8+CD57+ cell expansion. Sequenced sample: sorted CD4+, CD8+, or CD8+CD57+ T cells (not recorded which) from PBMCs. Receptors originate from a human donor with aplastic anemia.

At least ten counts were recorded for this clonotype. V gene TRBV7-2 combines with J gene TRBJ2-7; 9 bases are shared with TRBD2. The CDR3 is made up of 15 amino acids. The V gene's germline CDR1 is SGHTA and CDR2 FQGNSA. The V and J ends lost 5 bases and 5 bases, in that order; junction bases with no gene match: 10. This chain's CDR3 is CASSLSGGPGNEQYF. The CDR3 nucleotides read TGTGCCAGCAGCCTTAGCGGGGGCCCGGGGAACGAGCAGTACTTC. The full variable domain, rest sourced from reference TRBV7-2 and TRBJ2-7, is GAGVSQSPSNKVTEKGKDVELRCDPISGHTALYWYRQSLGQGLEFLIYFQGNSAPDKSGLPSDRFSAERTGGSVSTLTIQRTQQEDSAVYLCASSLSGGPGNEQYFGPGTRLTVT.

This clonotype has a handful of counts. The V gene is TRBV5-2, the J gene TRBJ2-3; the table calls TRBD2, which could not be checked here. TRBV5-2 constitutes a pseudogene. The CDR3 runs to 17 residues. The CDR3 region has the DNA TGTGCCAGCAACCGAGGCGCTAGCGGGGGGACCACAGATACGCAGTATTTT. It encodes CASNRGASGGTTDTQYF.

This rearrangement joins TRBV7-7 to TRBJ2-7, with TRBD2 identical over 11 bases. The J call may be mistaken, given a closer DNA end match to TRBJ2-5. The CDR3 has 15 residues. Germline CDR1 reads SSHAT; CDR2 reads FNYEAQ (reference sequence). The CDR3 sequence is CASSPLAGGQETQYF. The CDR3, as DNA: TGTGCCAGCAGCCCTCTAGCGGGAGGCCAAGAGACCCAGTACTTC.

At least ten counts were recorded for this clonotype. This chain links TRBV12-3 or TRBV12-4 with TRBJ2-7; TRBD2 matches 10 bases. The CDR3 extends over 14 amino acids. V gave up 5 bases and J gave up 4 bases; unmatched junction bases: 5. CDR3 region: CASSLTSGDYEQYF. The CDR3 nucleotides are TGTGCCAGCAGTCTCACTAGCGGGGATTACGAGCAGTACTTC.

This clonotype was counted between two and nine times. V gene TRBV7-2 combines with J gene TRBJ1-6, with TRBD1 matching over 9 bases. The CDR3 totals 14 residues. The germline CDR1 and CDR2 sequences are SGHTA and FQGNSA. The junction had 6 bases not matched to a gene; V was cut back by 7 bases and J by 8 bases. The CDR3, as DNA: TGTGCCAGCAACAACCGGGACAGGGATTCACCCCTCCACTTT. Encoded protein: CASNNRDRDSPLHF.

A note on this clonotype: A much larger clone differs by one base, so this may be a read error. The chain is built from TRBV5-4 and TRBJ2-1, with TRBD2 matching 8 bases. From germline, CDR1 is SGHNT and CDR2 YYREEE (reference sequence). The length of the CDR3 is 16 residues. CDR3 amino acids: CANSSGGAGSYNEQFF. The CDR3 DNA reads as TGTGCCAACAGCTCCGGGGGGGCCGGGTCCTACAATGAGCAGTTCTTC.

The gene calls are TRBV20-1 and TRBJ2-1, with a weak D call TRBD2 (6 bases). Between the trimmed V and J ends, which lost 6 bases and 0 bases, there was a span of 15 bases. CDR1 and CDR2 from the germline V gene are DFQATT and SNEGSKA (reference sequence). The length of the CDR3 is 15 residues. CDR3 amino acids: CSASPRGISYNEQFF. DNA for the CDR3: TGCAGTGCGTCGCCTCGGGGGATCTCCTACAATGAGCAGTTCTTC.

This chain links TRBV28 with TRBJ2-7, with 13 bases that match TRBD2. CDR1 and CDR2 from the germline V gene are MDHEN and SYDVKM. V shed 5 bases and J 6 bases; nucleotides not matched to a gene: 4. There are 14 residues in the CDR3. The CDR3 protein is CASSTSGGVLEQYF. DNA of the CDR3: TGTGCCAGCAGTACTAGCGGGGGGGTACTCGAGCAGTACTTC.

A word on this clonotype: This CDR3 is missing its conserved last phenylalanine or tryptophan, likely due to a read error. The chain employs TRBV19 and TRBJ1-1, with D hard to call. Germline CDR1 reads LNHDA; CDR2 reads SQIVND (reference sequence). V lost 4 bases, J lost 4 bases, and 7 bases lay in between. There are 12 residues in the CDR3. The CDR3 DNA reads TGTGCCAGTAGTACAGGTATCACTGAAGCTTTCTGT. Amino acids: CASSTGITEAFC.

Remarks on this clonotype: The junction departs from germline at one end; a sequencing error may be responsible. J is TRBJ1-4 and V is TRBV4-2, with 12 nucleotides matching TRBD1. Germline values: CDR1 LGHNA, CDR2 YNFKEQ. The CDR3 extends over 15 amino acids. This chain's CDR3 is CASGHGTGGFEKLFF. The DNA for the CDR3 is TGTGCCAGCGGCCACGGGACAGGGGGCTTTGAAAAACTGTTTTTT.

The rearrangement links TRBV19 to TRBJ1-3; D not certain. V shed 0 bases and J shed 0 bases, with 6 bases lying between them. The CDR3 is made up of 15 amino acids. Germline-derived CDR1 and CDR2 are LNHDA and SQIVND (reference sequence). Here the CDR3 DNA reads TGTGCCAGTAGTATAGACGGCTTCTCTGGAAACACCATATATTTT. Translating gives CASSIDGFSGNTIYF.

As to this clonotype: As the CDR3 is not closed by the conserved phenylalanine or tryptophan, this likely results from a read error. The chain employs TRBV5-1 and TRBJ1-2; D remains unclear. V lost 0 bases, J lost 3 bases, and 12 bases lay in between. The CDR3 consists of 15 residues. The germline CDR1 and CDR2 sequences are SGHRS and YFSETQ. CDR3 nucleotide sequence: TGCGCCAGCAGCTTGGGTGGCGAGCCCGACTATGGCTACACCACC. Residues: CASSLGGEPDYGYTT.

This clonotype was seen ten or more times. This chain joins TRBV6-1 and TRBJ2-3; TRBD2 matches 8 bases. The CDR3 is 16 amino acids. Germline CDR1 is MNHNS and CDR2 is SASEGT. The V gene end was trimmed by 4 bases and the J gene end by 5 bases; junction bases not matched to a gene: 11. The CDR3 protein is CASSGGRGAVGDTQYF. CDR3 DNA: TGTGCCAGCAGTGGAGGGCGGGGGGCAGTAGGAGATACGCAGTATTTT.

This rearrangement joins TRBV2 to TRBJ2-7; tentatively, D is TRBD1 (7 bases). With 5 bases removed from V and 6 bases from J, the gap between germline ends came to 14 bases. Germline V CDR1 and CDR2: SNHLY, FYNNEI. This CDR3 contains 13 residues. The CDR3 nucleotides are TGTGCCAGCAGTAGACAGGGAGGCCTCGAGCAGTACTTC. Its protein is CASSRQGGLEQYF.

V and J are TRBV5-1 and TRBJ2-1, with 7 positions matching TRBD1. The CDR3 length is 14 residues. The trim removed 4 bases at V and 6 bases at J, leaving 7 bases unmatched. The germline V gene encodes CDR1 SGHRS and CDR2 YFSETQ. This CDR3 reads CASSRLNRGNEQFF. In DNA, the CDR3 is TGCGCCAGCAGCCGACTAAACAGGGGCAATGAGCAGTTCTTC. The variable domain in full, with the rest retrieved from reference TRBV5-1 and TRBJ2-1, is KAGVTQTPRYLIKTRGQQVTLSCSPISGHRSVSWYQQTPGQGLQFLFEYFSETQRNKGNFPGRFSGRQFSNSRSEMNVSTLELGDSALYLCASSRLNRGNEQFFGPGTRLTVL.

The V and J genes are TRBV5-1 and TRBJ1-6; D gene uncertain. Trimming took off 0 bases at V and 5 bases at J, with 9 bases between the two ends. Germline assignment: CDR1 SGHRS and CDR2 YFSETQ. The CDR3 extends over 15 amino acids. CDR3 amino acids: CASSLAAVNNSPLHF. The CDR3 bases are TGCGCCAGCAGCTTGGCGGCAGTCAATAATTCACCCCTCCACTTT.

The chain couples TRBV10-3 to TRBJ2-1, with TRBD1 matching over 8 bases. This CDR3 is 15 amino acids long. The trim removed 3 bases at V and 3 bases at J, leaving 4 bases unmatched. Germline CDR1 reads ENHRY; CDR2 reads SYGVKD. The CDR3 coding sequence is TGTGCCATCAGTGATTTGGACAGGGTCTACAATGAGCAGTTCTTC. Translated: CAISDLDRVYNEQFF.

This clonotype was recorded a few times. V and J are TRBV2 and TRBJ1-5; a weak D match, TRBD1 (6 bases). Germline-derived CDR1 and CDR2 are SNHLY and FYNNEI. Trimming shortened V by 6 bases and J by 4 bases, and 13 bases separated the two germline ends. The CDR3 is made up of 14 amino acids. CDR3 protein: CASSVQGGNQPQHF. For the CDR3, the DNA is TGTGCCAGCAGCGTACAGGGCGGTAATCAGCCCCAGCATTTT.

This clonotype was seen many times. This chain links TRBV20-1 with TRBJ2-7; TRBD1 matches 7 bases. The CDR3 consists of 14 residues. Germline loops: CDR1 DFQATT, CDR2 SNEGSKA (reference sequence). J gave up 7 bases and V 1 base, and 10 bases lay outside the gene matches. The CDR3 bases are TGCAGTGCTAGAGGTAGGACAGGTCTGGGGGAGCAGTACTTC. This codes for CSARGRTGLGEQYF.

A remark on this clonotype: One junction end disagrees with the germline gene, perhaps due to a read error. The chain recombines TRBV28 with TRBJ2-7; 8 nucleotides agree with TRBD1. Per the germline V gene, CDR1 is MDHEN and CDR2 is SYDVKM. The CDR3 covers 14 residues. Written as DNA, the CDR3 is TGCGCCAGCAGAAGACAGGGGAGTAGGTACGAGCAGTACTTC. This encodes CASRRQGSRYEQYF.

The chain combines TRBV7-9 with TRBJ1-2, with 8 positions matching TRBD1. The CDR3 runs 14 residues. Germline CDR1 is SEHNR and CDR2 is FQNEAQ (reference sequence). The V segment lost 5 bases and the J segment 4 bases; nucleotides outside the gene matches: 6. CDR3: CASSRAGGFYGYTF. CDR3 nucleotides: TGTGCCAGCAGCCGAGCAGGGGGCTTCTATGGCTACACCTTC.

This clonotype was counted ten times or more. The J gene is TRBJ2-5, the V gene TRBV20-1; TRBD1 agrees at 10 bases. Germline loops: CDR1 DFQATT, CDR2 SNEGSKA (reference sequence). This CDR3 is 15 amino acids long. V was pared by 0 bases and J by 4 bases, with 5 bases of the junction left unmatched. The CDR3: CSARDPGQGIETQYF. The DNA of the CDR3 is TGCAGTGCTAGAGATCCGGGACAGGGGATAGAGACCCAGTACTTC.

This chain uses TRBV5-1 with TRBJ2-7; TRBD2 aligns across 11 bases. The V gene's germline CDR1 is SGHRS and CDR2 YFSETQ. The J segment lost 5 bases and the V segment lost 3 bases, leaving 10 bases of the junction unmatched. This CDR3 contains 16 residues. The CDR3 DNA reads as TGCGCCAGCAGCTCCCCAGTAGCGGGAGGGCCGAACGAGCAGTACTTC. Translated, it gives CASSSPVAGGPNEQYF.

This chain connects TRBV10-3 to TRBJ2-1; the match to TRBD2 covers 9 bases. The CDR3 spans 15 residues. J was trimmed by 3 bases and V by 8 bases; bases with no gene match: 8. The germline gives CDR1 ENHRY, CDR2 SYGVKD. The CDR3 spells CAIRIGLAYYNEQFF. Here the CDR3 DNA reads TGTGCCATCCGAATAGGACTAGCGTACTACAATGAGCAGTTCTTC.

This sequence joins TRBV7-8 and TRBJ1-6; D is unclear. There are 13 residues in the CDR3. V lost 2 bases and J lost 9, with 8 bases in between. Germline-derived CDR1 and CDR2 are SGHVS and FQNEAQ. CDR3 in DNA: TGTGCCAGCAGCTTATTGGGGATTTCACCCCTCCACTTT. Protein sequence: CASSLLGISPLHF.

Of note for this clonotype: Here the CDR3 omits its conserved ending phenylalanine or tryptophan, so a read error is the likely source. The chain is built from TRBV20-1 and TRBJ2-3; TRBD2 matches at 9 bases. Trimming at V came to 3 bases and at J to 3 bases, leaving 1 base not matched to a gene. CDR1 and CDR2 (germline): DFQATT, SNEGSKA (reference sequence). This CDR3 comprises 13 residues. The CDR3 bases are TGCAGTGCTAGGACTAGCGGAACAGATACGCAGTATCTT. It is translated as CSARTSGTDTQYL.

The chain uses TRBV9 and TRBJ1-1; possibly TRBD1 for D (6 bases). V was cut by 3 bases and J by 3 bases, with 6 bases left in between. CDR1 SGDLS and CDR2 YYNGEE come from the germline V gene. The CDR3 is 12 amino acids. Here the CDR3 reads CASSGTDTEAFF. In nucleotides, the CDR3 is TGTGCCAGCAGCGGGACAGACACTGAAGCTTTCTTT. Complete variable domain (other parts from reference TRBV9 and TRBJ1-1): DSGVTQTPKHLITATGQRVTLRCSPRSGDLSVYWYQQSLDQGLQFLIQYYNGEERAKGNILERFSAQQFPDLHSELNLSSLELGDSALYFCASSGTDTEAFFGQGTRLTVV.